These 26 T cell receptor beta chains originate from one sample sequenced in a study of blood T cells in healthy people across ages. With a J-beta primer mix and a sample-barcoded 5' primer, a second PCR ran about 7 to 12 cycles. TCRdb re-called the 5' RACE reads with MiXCR, one entry per CDR3 protein. Among around 1.5 million distinct CDR3 sequences, roughly 32% were seen once, and the ten largest hold approximately 11%. The sample comprised blood. The receptor set was obtained from a woman aged 30 to 39 in good health.

CDR3 protein: CASSLRQQGMPFFYEQYF. DNA of the CDR3: TGCGCCAGCAGCTTACGGCAACAGGGTATGCCTTTTTTCTACGAGCAGTACTTC. The chain carries TRBV5-1 and TRBJ2-7; a possible D gene is TRBD1 (6 bases). V was clipped by 2 bases and J by 3 bases, with 24 bases between them. Germline CDR1 and CDR2: SGHRS and YFSETQ. The CDR3 is 18 amino acids.

The chain joins TRBV12-5 to TRBJ2-3; D is possibly TRBD2 (5 bases). In germline, CDR1 is LGHNT, CDR2 FRNRAP. The CDR3 runs 12 residues. V lost 10 bases to trimming and J lost 0 bases, with 8 bases between them. CDR3: CANGSSTDTQYF. The CDR3 DNA is TGTGCTAATGGGAGTAGCACAGATACGCAGTATTTT.

This clonotype was detected ten times or more. The chain carries TRBV5-1 and TRBJ2-5, with D tentatively TRBD1 (6 bases). Trimming shortened V by 4 bases and J by 3 bases, and 16 bases separated the two germline ends. Germline V lookup: CDR1 SGHRS, CDR2 YFSETQ. The CDR3 loop spans 15 amino acids. The CDR3 is CASSPQGRGEETQYF. The CDR3 bases are TGCGCCAGCAGCCCACAGGGCCGGGGAGAAGAGACCCAGTACTTC.

The table lists this clonotype with many counts. The CDR3 nucleotides read TGTGCCAGCAGCCGGGGGGGCAGCACAGATACGCAGTATTTT. It codes for CASSRGGSTDTQYF. The chain employs TRBV7-3 and TRBJ2-3, with 8 bases matching TRBD2. Germline assignment: CDR1 SGHTA and CDR2 FQGTGA. This CDR3 has 14 residues. The ends lost 5 bases at V and 0 bases at J; junction bases unmatched: 1.

The rearrangement uses TRBV24-1 and TRBJ2-5; either TRBD1 or TRBD2 may supply D (5 bases each). V lost 3 bases, J lost 3 bases, and 13 bases lay in between. The CDR3 is made up of 15 amino acids. Germline CDR1 and CDR2: KGHDR and SFDVKD. This CDR3 reads CATSDTSGTKETQYF. CDR3 sequence (DNA): TGTGCCACCAGTGATACATCCGGGACGAAAGAGACCCAGTACTTC.

This clonotype was observed a few times. CDR3 amino acids: CSASPAGALLQYF. CDR3 nucleotides: TGCAGTGCTAGCCCAGCGGGAGCATTGTTGCAGTACTTC. The chain couples TRBV20-1 to TRBJ2-7; the match to TRBD2 covers 8 bases. The germline CDR1 and CDR2 sequences are DFQATT and SNEGSKA (reference sequence). Trimming took 3 bases from V and 9 from J; bases not matched to a gene: 10. The CDR3 consists of 13 residues.

This clonotype showed up just a few times. CDR3 bases: TGTGCCAGCAACCGGGGGGAGACCCAGTACTTC. Translation gives CASNRGETQYF. The chain is built from TRBV3-1 and TRBJ2-5; D is possibly TRBD2 (6 bases). Germline CDR1 is LGHDT and CDR2 is YNNKEL (reference sequence). The CDR3 is 11 residues long. Trimming left V 7 bases short and J 5 bases short, with 8 bases between.

V is TRBV19 and J is TRBJ2-7, with D possibly TRBD1 on 5 matching bases. The CDR3 spans 13 residues. Germline lookup yields CDR1 LNHDA and CDR2 SQIVND (reference sequence). V was pared by 6 bases and J by 3 bases, with 12 bases between. The CDR3 DNA is TGTGCCAGTAGCTGGGCGGACAACTACGAGCAGTACTTC. It codes for CASSWADNYEQYF.

This clonotype was counted only a few times. The chain uses TRBV20-1 and TRBJ2-7, with D unclear. The V end was cut by 5 bases, the J end by 3 bases, with 14 bases between. Germline V gene lookup returns CDR1 DFQATT and CDR2 SNEGSKA (reference sequence). This CDR3 is 13 amino acids long. The CDR3 bases are TGCAGTGCTCCGCCGCCGGATTTCTACGAGCAGTACTTC. The encoded protein is CSAPPPDFYEQYF.

This clonotype has only a few counts. The J gene is TRBJ2-3, the V gene TRBV13; tentative D call: TRBD1 (8 bases). Trimming took off 4 bases at V and 0 bases at J, with 17 bases between the two ends. The length of the CDR3 is 17 residues. Germline CDR1 reads PRHDT; CDR2 reads FYEKMQ (reference sequence). Written as DNA, the CDR3 is TGTGCCAGCAGCTCCTCAGCGGGACAGGAGAGCACAGATACGCAGTATTTT. It codes for CASSSSAGQESTDTQYF.

This rearrangement joins TRBV7-9 to TRBJ1-5; 8 bases map to TRBD1. Germline loops: CDR1 SEHNR, CDR2 FQNEAQ (reference sequence). The CDR3 is made up of 14 amino acids. The V gene end was trimmed by 5 bases and the J gene end by 5 bases; junction bases not matched to a gene: 5. CDR3 coding DNA: TGTGCCAGCAGCAAGACAGGGGACGATCAGCCCCAGCATTTT. It yields the protein CASSKTGDDQPQHF.

This rearrangement joins TRBV6-2 or TRBV6-3 to TRBJ2-7; 10 nucleotides align to TRBD2. Trimming at V came to 0 bases and at J to 4 bases, leaving 9 bases not matched to a gene. Germline CDR1 and CDR2: MNHEY and SVGEGT. This CDR3 spans 17 amino acids. The CDR3 DNA sequence: TGTGCCAGCAGTTACTCGACTTGGCTAGCGGGAGAATACGAGCAGTACTTC. Its translation is CASSYSTWLAGEYEQYF.

This clonotype has just a few counts. This sequence joins TRBV11-2 and TRBJ2-5, with D hard to call. This CDR3 spans 12 amino acids. Per germline, CDR1 SGHAT and CDR2 FQNNGV. V lost 5 bases to trimming and J lost 8 bases, with 12 bases between them. CDR3 nucleotides: TGTGCCAGCAGCCTCGAGATAGGAACCCAGTACTTC. Protein sequence: CASSLEIGTQYF. The full variable domain, completed using reference TRBV11-2 and TRBJ2-5, is EAGVAQSPRYKIIEKRQSVAFWCNPISGHATLYWYQQILGQGPKLLIQFQNNGVVDDSQLPKDRFSAERLKGVDSTLKIQPAKLEDSAVYLCASSLEIGTQYFGPGTRLLVL.

The sample holds a few counts of this clonotype. The V gene is TRBV24-1, the J gene TRBJ2-2; D is undetermined. V dropped 4 bases and J dropped 6 bases, with 11 bases sitting between them. Looked up from germline, CDR1 is KGHDR and CDR2 is SFDVKD. CDR3 length: 14 amino acids. The CDR3 nucleotides are TGTGCCACCAGTGAATTCACGGGTTCCGGGGAGCTGTTTTTT. It specifies CATSEFTGSGELFF.

This clonotype was seen more than once but under ten times. This sequence joins TRBV7-2 and TRBJ2-7, with D possibly matching TRBD2 (5 bases). V shed 5 bases and J shed 6 bases, with 17 bases lying between them. This CDR3 region has 14 residues. The germline CDR1 and CDR2 sequences are SGHTA and FQGNSA. In DNA form, the CDR3 reads TGTGCCAGCAGCCCGGGATCCCTCGGCGTCGAGCAGTACTTC. Translation: CASSPGSLGVEQYF.

This clonotype was counted only a few times. This chain joins TRBV25-1 and TRBJ2-7; 7 nucleotides agree with TRBD2. The length of the CDR3 is 15 residues. Germline assignment: CDR1 MGHDK and CDR2 SYGVNS. With 4 bases clipped from V and 3 bases from J, the junction kept 9 bases outside the gene matches. Here the CDR3 reads CASSAGDYPNYEQYF. CDR3 coding DNA: TGTGCCAGCAGTGCCGGGGACTACCCTAACTACGAGCAGTACTTC.

This sequence joins TRBV28 and TRBJ1-5; a possible D gene is TRBD1 (5 bases). Germline V CDR1 and CDR2: MDHEN, SYDVKM. V was clipped by 3 bases and J by 1 base, with 13 bases between them. The CDR3 sequence is 16 residues long. In DNA form, the CDR3 reads TGTGCCAGCAGTTTGACGGGGGTAGGAAGCAATCAGCCCCAGCATTTT. Amino acid sequence: CASSLTGVGSNQPQHF.

There are a few counts of this clonotype. The CDR3 sequence: CATGQGRVNTEAFF. The CDR3 DNA sequence: TGCGCCACCGGACAGGGAAGGGTGAACACTGAAGCTTTCTTT. The chain combines TRBV5-1 with TRBJ1-1; 8 positions agree with TRBD1. J gave up 0 bases and V 9 bases, and 7 bases lay outside the gene matches. The germline V gene has CDR1 SGHRS and CDR2 YFSETQ. The CDR3 is 14 amino acids.

V is TRBV11-3 and J is TRBJ2-1; 7 nucleotides agree with TRBD2. This CDR3 has 16 amino acids. The germline gives CDR1 SGHNT, CDR2 YENEEA. V shed 0 bases, J shed 3 bases, and the junction held 5 bases outside the gene matches. CDR3 in amino acids: CASSLERPGGYNEQFF. The CDR3 nucleotides read TGTGCCAGCAGCTTAGAACGGCCGGGGGGCTACAATGAGCAGTTCTTC.

The CDR3 DNA reads TGTGCCAGCAGTCGGATAGAGAATGAGCAGTTCTTC. Protein sequence: CASSRIENEQFF. The rearrangement uses TRBV2 and TRBJ2-1, with D hard to call. Germline loops: CDR1 SNHLY, CDR2 FYNNEI. The CDR3 sequence is 12 residues long. V lost 5 bases, J lost 7 bases, and 9 bases lay in between.

The sample holds a few counts of this clonotype. One end of the junction is discordant with germline, which a read error may explain. CDR3 amino acids: CASSQEPGLPHDTRYF. In nucleotides, the CDR3 is TGTGCCAGCAGCCAGGAGCCGGGACTCCCTCATGATACGCGGTATTTT. The V gene is TRBV9, the J gene TRBJ2-3; a weak D match, TRBD2 (6 bases). Per the germline V gene, CDR1 is SGDLS and CDR2 is YYNGEE. The CDR3 totals 16 residues. Based on the CDR3 plus reference TRBV9 and TRBJ2-3, the full variable domain is DSGVTQTPKHLITATGQRVTLRCSPRSGDLSVYWYQQSLDQGLQFLIQYYNGEERAKGNILERFSAQQFPDLHSELNLSSLELGDSALYFCASSQEPGLPHDTRYFGPGTRLTVL.

In this sample, this clonotype turned up many times. The V and J genes are TRBV15 and TRBJ2-5, with D possibly TRBD1 on 6 matching bases. The CDR3 runs 13 residues. Germline V CDR1 and CDR2: LNHNV, YYDKDF (reference sequence). With 3 bases removed from V and 4 bases from J, the gap between germline ends came to 9 bases. In DNA form, the CDR3 reads TGTGCCACCAGCAGGATAGGGGGAGAGACCCAGTACTTC. Its protein product is CATSRIGGETQYF.

This chain uses TRBV12-3 or TRBV12-4 with TRBJ1-2; 10 bases fit TRBD1. V lost 5 bases and J lost 6; bases outside the gene matches: 6. The CDR3 length is 14 residues. CDR3 DNA sequence: TGTGCCAGCAGTACCGAGACAGGGGGCAATGGCTACACCTTC. It codes for CASSTETGGNGYTF.

This chain uses TRBV12-3 or TRBV12-4 with TRBJ2-5; D remains ambiguous. The CDR3 length is 13 residues. V was cut by 6 bases and J by 3 bases, with 11 bases left in between. The CDR3 sequence is CASSTSFEETQYF. CDR3 bases: TGTGCCAGCAGCACGAGCTTCGAAGAGACCCAGTACTTC.

This rearrangement joins TRBV20-1 to TRBJ2-7, with D perhaps TRBD2 (6 bases). Deletions cut 5 bases from V and 1 base from J, with 12 bases between. The CDR3 length is 13 residues. Germline assignment: CDR1 DFQATT and CDR2 SNEGSKA (reference sequence). The CDR3 DNA is TGCAGTGCTGACCGCGGGGAGTCCTACGAGCAGTACTTC. This sequence encodes CSADRGESYEQYF.

The rearrangement links TRBV12-3 or TRBV12-4 to TRBJ2-3, with 9 bases fitting TRBD2. V lost 6 bases and J lost 2; bases outside the gene matches: 6. The CDR3 is 15 residues long. This chain's CDR3 is CASRASGAFTDTQYF. The CDR3 bases are TGTGCCAGCAGGGCTAGCGGGGCCTTCACAGATACGCAGTATTTT.